These 19 T cell receptor beta chains came from one sample sequenced in a study of beta chain features in type 1 diabetes. The authors reverse transcribed all of the isolated RNA, so sequencing captured expressed TCRB transcripts. Repertoires were generated with immunoSEQ multiplex PCR, while TCRdb's copy carries only in-frame clones and drops some. This sample has some 400,000 clones, with approximately 15% found just once. Sequencing input: naive CD4+ T cells from blood. These receptors originate from a woman under 30 in good health.

Only a few counts were recorded for this clone. J is TRBJ2-1 and V is TRBV5-4; 7 bases align to TRBD1. V gave up 0 bases and J gave up 1 base; unmatched junction bases: 4. This CDR3 is built from 16 residues. The germline gives CDR1 SGHNT, CDR2 YYREEE (reference sequence). The DNA of the CDR3 is TGTGCCAGCAGCTTGGACCAGGGGGTGTCCTACAATGAGCAGTTCTTC. It specifies CASSLDQGVSYNEQFF.

This clone was counted a few times. The chain has TRBV27 and TRBJ2-7; 7 nucleotides line up with TRBD1. With V trimmed by 7 bases and J by 0 bases, 6 bases remained unmatched. The CDR3 contains 14 residues. From germline, CDR1 is MNHEY and CDR2 SMNVEV (reference sequence). The CDR3 here is CASTKTGSSYEQYF. DNA of the CDR3: TGTGCCAGCACTAAGACAGGGAGCTCCTACGAGCAGTACTTC.

The chain links TRBV28 to TRBJ1-5; D is uncertain. Germline assignment: CDR1 MDHEN and CDR2 SYDVKM. The length of the CDR3 is 14 residues. V shed 3 bases and J shed 5 bases, with 11 bases lying between them. CDR3 nucleotide sequence: TGTGCCAGCAGTTTTCGCAGGAACGATCAGCCCCAGCATTTT. This encodes CASSFRRNDQPQHF.

The table lists this clone with a few counts. V gene TRBV18 combines with J gene TRBJ2-6, with D perhaps TRBD2 (5 bases). Trimming pared 1 base from V and 1 base from J, leaving 23 bases between. Germline assignment: CDR1 KGHSH and CDR2 LQKENI. The CDR3 has 21 residues. CDR3 nucleotide sequence: TGTGCCAGCTCACCACTCGCCCAGAGGGCAGGTGAAGGTTCTGGGGCCAACGTCCTGACTTTC. As protein: CASSPLAQRAGEGSGANVLTF.

The genes are TRBV30 and TRBJ1-5, with 9 bases lining up with TRBD1. Germline CDR1 reads GTSNPN; CDR2 reads SVGIG (reference sequence). This CDR3 has 14 amino acids. Trimming removed 0 bases from V and 10 bases from J; junction bases left unmatched: 7. This CDR3 reads CAWSVGQGFYPQHF. CDR3 nucleotide sequence: TGTGCCTGGAGTGTCGGACAGGGGTTTTATCCCCAGCATTTT.

This clone was seen a few times. V usage is TRBV14 and J usage is TRBJ2-7; perhaps TRBD1 as D (5 bases). V was clipped by 5 bases and J by 2 bases, with 16 bases between them. The CDR3 length is 15 residues. The germline CDR1 and CDR2 sequences are SGHDN and FVKESK. The CDR3 DNA follows: TGTGCCAGCAGCGTACACAGGAGCTTCGCCTACGAGCAGTACTTC. This codes for CASSVHRSFAYEQYF.

The chain recombines TRBV7-9 with TRBJ2-7, with D tentatively TRBD2 (5 bases). The CDR3 runs to 13 residues. V shed 5 bases and J shed 3 bases, with 11 bases lying between them. The germline V gene has CDR1 SEHNR and CDR2 FQNEAQ (reference sequence). The CDR3 region has the DNA TGTGCCAGCAGCCCCCGGGGTTTCTACGAGCAGTACTTC. This translates into CASSPRGFYEQYF. Combining the CDR3 with reference TRBV7-9 and TRBJ2-7 gives the whole variable domain DTGVSQNPRHKITKRGQNVTFRCDPISEHNRLYWYRQTLGQGPEFLTYFQNEAQLEKSRLLSDRFSAERPKGSFSTLEIQRTEQGDSAMYLCASSPRGFYEQYFGPGTRLTVT.

The chain links TRBV6-5 to TRBJ1-3; the D gene is possibly TRBD1 (5 bases). Germline V lookup: CDR1 MNHEY, CDR2 SVGAGI. Between the trimmed V and J ends, which lost 6 bases and 2 bases, there was a span of 11 bases. This CDR3 region has 14 residues. CDR3 in amino acids: CASSPPGAGNTIYF. CDR3 nucleotides: TGTGCCAGCAGCCCCCCGGGGGCTGGAAACACCATATATTTT.

This clone has a handful of counts. This chain links TRBV29-1 with TRBJ2-7; 9 positions match TRBD2. The J segment lost 4 bases and the V segment lost 6 bases, leaving 10 bases of the junction unmatched. The CDR3 is 14 amino acids. The germline gives CDR1 SQVTM, CDR2 ANQGSEA. The CDR3 sequence: CSVGPLAGEYEQYF. The CDR3 DNA reads as TGCAGCGTCGGACCCTTAGCGGGAGAGTACGAGCAGTACTTC.

This clone appeared a few times. The genes are TRBV6-5 and TRBJ1-2; 9 bases agree with TRBD1. Per the germline V gene, CDR1 is MNHEY and CDR2 is SVGAGI. V shed 6 bases, J shed 6 bases, and the junction held 8 bases outside the gene matches. This CDR3 spans 14 amino acids. The CDR3 loop reads CASSLDRGIDGYTF. The DNA for the CDR3 is TGTGCCAGCAGCCTGGACAGGGGAATCGATGGCTACACCTTC.

The table lists this clone with a few counts. The chain carries TRBV4-2 and TRBJ2-3, with D maybe TRBD2 (6 bases). Trimming took off 2 bases at V and 0 bases at J, with 6 bases between the two ends. The CDR3 contains 14 residues. Germline loops: CDR1 LGHNA, CDR2 YNFKEQ. As DNA, the CDR3 is TGTGCCAGCAGCCAACGGGAGAGCACAGATACGCAGTATTTT. It encodes CASSQRESTDTQYF.

V usage is TRBV7-8 and J usage is TRBJ2-1; 8 bases line up with TRBD2. Trimming cost V 5 bases and J 9 bases; bases outside gene matches: 3. Germline-derived CDR1 and CDR2 are SGHVS and FQNEAQ. This CDR3 has 12 amino acids. The CDR3 loop is CASSTGLAEQFF. CDR3 DNA: TGTGCCAGCAGCACCGGACTAGCTGAGCAGTTCTTC.

The chain joins TRBV6-5 to TRBJ1-1, with 12 bases matching TRBD1. Germline values: CDR1 MNHEY, CDR2 SVGAGI. J lost 10 bases, V lost 0 bases, and 3 bases had no gene match. The CDR3 runs 14 residues. The DNA of the CDR3 is TGTGCCAGCAGTTACTCGGGACAGGGGGCCGCAGCTTTCTTT. Translation gives CASSYSGQGAAAFF.

This clone has more than one count but fewer than ten. The rearrangement joins TRBV29-1 to TRBJ2-5; 12 nucleotides align to TRBD2. Germline V gene sequence: CDR1 SQVTM, CDR2 ANQGSEA. This CDR3 is built from 13 residues. The V gene end was trimmed by 5 bases and the J gene end by 4 bases; junction bases not matched to a gene: 2. The CDR3 protein is CSVLGLAGETQYF. The CDR3 DNA is TGCAGCGTTTTGGGACTAGCGGGAGAGACCCAGTACTTC. Filled out from reference TRBV29-1 and TRBJ2-5, the complete variable domain reads SAVISQKPSRDICQRGTSLTIQCQVDSQVTMMFWYRQQPGQSLTLIATANQGSEATYESGFVIDKFPISRPNLTFSTLTVSNMSPEDSSIYLCSVLGLAGETQYFGPGTRLLVL.

This clone was counted a few times. V is TRBV7-8 and J is TRBJ2-5; TRBD1 matches 10 bases. Germline CDR1 and CDR2: SGHVS and FQNEAQ. After removal of 7 bases from V and 2 bases from J, the junction contained 4 bases not matched to a gene. This CDR3 has 14 residues. The CDR3 protein is CASTKGQGQETQYF. The CDR3 DNA sequence: TGTGCCAGCACAAAGGGACAGGGGCAAGAGACCCAGTACTTC.

This clone has more than one count but fewer than ten. This chain uses TRBV27 with TRBJ2-3; D is possibly TRBD2 (6 bases). The ends were cut back, 10 bases at V and 6 bases at J, with 14 bases in the middle. The CDR3 is 12 amino acids. Germline V gene data show CDR1 as MNHEY and CDR2 as SMNVEV (reference sequence). The CDR3, as DNA: TGTGCCACCCACGGGAGAGCGGATACGCAGTATTTT. Translated, it gives CATHGRADTQYF.

This sequence joins TRBV6-4 and TRBJ2-3, with 8 bases lining up with TRBD2. The CDR3 is 15 residues long. J lost 5 bases, V lost 4 bases, and 8 bases had no gene match. Germline loops: CDR1 MRHNA, CDR2 SNTAGT. CDR3 DNA sequence: TGTGCCAGCAGTGCCACGCCAGCGGGGGAAGATACGCAGTATTTT. Translating it yields CASSATPAGEDTQYF.

The chain is built from TRBV25-1 and TRBJ2-3; D may be TRBD2 (6 bases). The CDR3 covers 12 residues. From germline, CDR1 is MGHDK and CDR2 SYGVNS. V lost 11 bases to trimming and J lost 2 bases, with 11 bases between them. DNA for the CDR3: TGTGCCGCGGGAAAAATCACAGATACGCAGTATTTT. The encoded protein is CAAGKITDTQYF.

This clone was detected a few times. V usage is TRBV25-1 and J usage is TRBJ2-7; a possible D gene is TRBD2 (5 bases). The V gene's germline CDR1 is MGHDK and CDR2 SYGVNS. Deletions cut 4 bases from V and 1 base from J, with 14 bases between. The CDR3 sequence is 15 residues long. The CDR3 coding sequence is TGTGCCAGCAGTGGGTCGGGGTACGAGTCCTACGAGCAGTACTTC. This sequence encodes CASSGSGYESYEQYF.